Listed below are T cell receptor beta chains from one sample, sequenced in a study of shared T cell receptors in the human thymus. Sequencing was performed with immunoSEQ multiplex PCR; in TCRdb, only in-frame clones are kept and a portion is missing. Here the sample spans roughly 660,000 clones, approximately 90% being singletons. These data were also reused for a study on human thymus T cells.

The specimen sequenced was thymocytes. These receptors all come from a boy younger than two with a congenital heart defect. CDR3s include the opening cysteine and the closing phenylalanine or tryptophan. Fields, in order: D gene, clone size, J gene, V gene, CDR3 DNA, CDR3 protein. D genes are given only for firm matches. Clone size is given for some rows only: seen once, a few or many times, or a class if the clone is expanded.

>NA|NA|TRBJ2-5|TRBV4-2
TGTGCCAGCAGCCAAGATAGCCCGGGGGTGGAGACCCAGTACTTC
CASSQDSPGVETQYF
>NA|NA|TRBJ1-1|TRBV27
TGTGCCAGCAGTTTATCGGCGGGGTTTATCAGGGAAGCTTTCTTT
CASSLSAGFIREAFF
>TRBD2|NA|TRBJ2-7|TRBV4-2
TGTGCCAGCAGCCAAGATCGAGGCGGGGGGGGAGTTACCCCCTACGAGCAGTACTTC
CASSQDRGGGGVTPYEQYF
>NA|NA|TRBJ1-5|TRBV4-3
TGCGCCAGCAGCCAAGCAATACTTCCGGGACACGGAAAACTCTATAGCAATCAGCCCCAGCATTTT
CASSQAILPGHGKLYSNQPQHF
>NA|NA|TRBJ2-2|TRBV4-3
TGCGCCAGCAGCCAAGATCTTGTCAGGGAAAGAAAACCCGGGGAGCTGTTTTTT
CASSQDLVRERKPGELFF
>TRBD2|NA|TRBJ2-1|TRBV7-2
TGTGCCAGCAGCTTCGCACTAGCGGGTTTCCCCCCCAGTGAGCAGTTCTTC
CASSFALAGFPPSEQFF
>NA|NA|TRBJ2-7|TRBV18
TGTGCCAGCTCACCACCGAAGCTCAGGCCCACCGGCGAGCAGTACTTC
CASSPPKLRPTGEQYF
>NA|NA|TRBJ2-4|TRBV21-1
TGTGCCAGCAGCAAAGCCCCCCGGACTGATACAAAAAACATTCAGTACTTC
CASSKAPRTDTKNIQYF
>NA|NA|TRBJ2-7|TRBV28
TGTGCCAGCAGTTGGGGGCAGCCGCGGCCTTGGCCTGCCTACGAGCAGTACTTC
CASSWGQPRPWPAYEQYF
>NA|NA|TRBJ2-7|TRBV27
TGTGCCAGCAGTGTACGGACACAGGATCACTACGAGCAGTACTTC
CASSVRTQDHYEQYF
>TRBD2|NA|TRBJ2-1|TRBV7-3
TGTGCCAGCAGCTTAAATGGGACTAGCGGGTCCAATGAGCAGTTCTTC
CASSLNGTSGSNEQFF
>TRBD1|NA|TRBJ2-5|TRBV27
TGTGCCAGCAGTTTAATAGTACAGGGGGCGCGATTACCGGAGACCCAGTACTTC
CASSLIVQGARLPETQYF
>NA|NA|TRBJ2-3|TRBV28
TGTGCCAGCAGTTTAAGTGTTAGGGAGAGGTATTTT
CASSLSVRERYF
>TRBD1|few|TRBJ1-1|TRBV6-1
TGTGCCAGCAGTGGAAGGAAGACAGGGGGTGGGCGCCCTGAAGCTTTCTTT
CASSGRKTGGGRPEAFF
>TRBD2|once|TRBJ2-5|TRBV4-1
TGCGCCAGCAGCCGTCAAAAACTAGCGAGAGAGGAGACCCAGTACTTC
CASSRQKLAREETQYF
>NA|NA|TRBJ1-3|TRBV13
TGTGCCAGCAGCCCGGTGTCCGGTGTCGCTGGAAACACCATATATTTT
CASSPVSGVAGNTIYF
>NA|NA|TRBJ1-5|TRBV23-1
TGCGCCAGCAGCCAGACCGACAGACCTAGCAATCAGCCCCAGCATTTT
CASSQTDRPSNQPQHF
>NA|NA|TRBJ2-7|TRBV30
TGTGCCTGGAGTGTACGTAAGCCGCGGGGAAACTCCTACGAGCAGTACTTC
CAWSVRKPRGNSYEQYF
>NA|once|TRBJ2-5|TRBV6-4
TGTGCCAGCAGTGACTGCTTGACGGGCCAAGAGACCCAGTACTTC
CASSDCLTGQETQYF
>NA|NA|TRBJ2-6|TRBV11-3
TGTGCCAGCAGCTTAGACCCACTAGTTCTCACTGGGGCCAACGTCCTGACTTTC
CASSLDPLVLTGANVLTF
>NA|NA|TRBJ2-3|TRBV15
TGTGCCACCAGCAGCCTTCAGGGTCCCAGCACAGATACGCAGTATTTT
CATSSLQGPSTDTQYF
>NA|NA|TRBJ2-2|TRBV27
TGTGCCAGCAGTTTAAGGCTAGCCGCAAGGGGGGAGCTGTTTTTT
CASSLRLAARGELFF
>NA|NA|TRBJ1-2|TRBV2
TGTGCCAGCAGTCCAAGAGCTAACTATGGCTACACCTTC
CASSPRANYGYTF
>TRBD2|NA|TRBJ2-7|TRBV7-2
TGTGCCAGCAGCCAAGGTCCTAGCGGCCGATACGAGCAGTACTTC
CASSQGPSGRYEQYF
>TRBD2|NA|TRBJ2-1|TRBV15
TGTGCCACCAGCACCTGGACTAGCGGGAGGGCCCTATACTACAATGAGCAGTTCTTC
CATSTWTSGRALYYNEQFF
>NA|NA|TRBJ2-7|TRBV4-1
TGCGCCAGCAGCCGGAGGCGGGAACGCGGCTACGAGCAGTACTTC
CASSRRRERGYEQYF
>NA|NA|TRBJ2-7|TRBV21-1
TGTGCCAGCAGCAAAGCCCCTAGCGGGAGTCTCTACGAGCAGTACTTC
CASSKAPSGSLYEQYF
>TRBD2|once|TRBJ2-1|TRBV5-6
TGTGCCAGCAGCTTGGCAGGGACTAGCGGGCGGGACCAGGGCAATGAGCAGTTCTTC
CASSLAGTSGRDQGNEQFF
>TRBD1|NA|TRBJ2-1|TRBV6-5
TGTGCCAGCAGTTTTGGGACAGTGGATGAGCAGTTCTTC
CASSFGTVDEQFF
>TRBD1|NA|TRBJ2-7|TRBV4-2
TGTGCCAGCAGCCCGCCGGGGACAGGGTTCTACGAGCAGTACTTC
CASSPPGTGFYEQYF
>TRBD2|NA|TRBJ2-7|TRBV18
TGTGCCAGCTCACCAGGGCTAGCGGGAGCAGGTCGCTACGAGCAGTACTTC
CASSPGLAGAGRYEQYF
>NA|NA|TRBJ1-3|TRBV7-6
TGTGCCAGCAGCTTAGACCTAAGGGTGCGGGGCTCTGGAAACACCATATATTTT
CASSLDLRVRGSGNTIYF
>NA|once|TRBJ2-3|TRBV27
TGTGCCAGCAGTTTAGTTGCAGCGGGCCGCACAGATACGCAGTATTTT
CASSLVAAGRTDTQYF
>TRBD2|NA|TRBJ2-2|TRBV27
TGTGCCAGCAGTTCCCTCCGGACTAGCGGGAGGGCCACGGCGAACACCGGGGAGCTGTTTTTT
CASSSLRTSGRATANTGELFF
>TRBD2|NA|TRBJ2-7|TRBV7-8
TGTGCCAGCAGCTTAACCCCTAGCGGGAGGCACGAGCAGTACTTC
CASSLTPSGRHEQYF
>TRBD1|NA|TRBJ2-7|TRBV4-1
TGCGCCAGCAGCCAAGAGGTGGGACAGAGCTCCTACGAGCAGTACTTC
CASSQEVGQSSYEQYF
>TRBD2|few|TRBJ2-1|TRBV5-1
TGCGCCAGCAGCTCCGGGACTAGCGGGAGGTCGTATAATGAGCAGTTCTTC
CASSSGTSGRSYNEQFF
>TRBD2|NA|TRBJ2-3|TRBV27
TGTGCCAGCGCCCGAGAACTAGCGGGAGGAGTCTGGGATACGCAGTATTTT
CASARELAGGVWDTQYF
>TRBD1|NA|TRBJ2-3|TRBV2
TGTGCCAGCAGTGAAGGAGAGCGAGGGACAGGGGACACAGATACGCAGTATTTT
CASSEGERGTGDTDTQYF
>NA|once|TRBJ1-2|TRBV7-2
TGTGCCAGCAGCATTTATACAGGGTACACCTATGGCTACACCTTC
CASSIYTGYTYGYTF
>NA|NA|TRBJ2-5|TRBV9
TGTGCCAGCAGCGTAGGAAGAGAGGCGCAGGAGACCCAGTACTTC
CASSVGREAQETQYF
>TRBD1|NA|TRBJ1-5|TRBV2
TGTGCCAGCAGTGAGGGACAGGTGAAGAATCAGCCCCAGCATTTT
CASSEGQVKNQPQHF